Below are 16 T cell receptor beta chains sequenced from a single sample in a study of blood T cell repertoires in COVID-19. TCRdb's table, derived via immunoSEQ multiplex PCR, lists solely in-frame clones and lacks some. The sample yields around 430,000 clones, 88% seen once. Sequenced input: peripheral blood. These receptors were collected from a woman aged 45-59 years with COVID-19, enrolled during active disease.

This chain uses TRBV4-1 with TRBJ2-4, with D perhaps TRBD2 (6 bases). Germline V lookup: CDR1 MGHRA, CDR2 YSYEKL. This CDR3 comprises 16 residues. The germline V and J ends were trimmed by 6 bases and 0 bases, with 15 bases remaining between them. CDR3 loop: CASSTGESIAKNIQYF. The DNA for the CDR3 is TGCGCCAGCAGTACGGGGGAGAGCATAGCCAAAAACATTCAGTACTTC.

This chain links TRBV9 with TRBJ2-1, with D tentatively TRBD1 (6 bases). Trimming stripped 3 bases from V and 6 bases from J, with 10 bases between. CDR1 is SGDLS and CDR2 is YYNGEE in the germline V gene. The CDR3 has 13 residues. The CDR3, as DNA: TGTGCCAGCAGCGATCCAGGGGTCAATGAGCAGTTCTTC. Amino acid sequence: CASSDPGVNEQFF.

V gene TRBV9 combines with J gene TRBJ2-3; TRBD2 aligns across 12 bases. CDR3 length: 18 amino acids. CDR1 is SGDLS, CDR2 YYNGEE, per germline. With V trimmed by 3 bases and J by 6 bases, 14 bases remained unmatched. The CDR3 nucleotides are TGTGCCAGCAGCGCCGCAACAGGACTAGCGGGACCCCTGGATACGCAGTATTTT. Translation: CASSAATGLAGPLDTQYF.

The chain carries TRBV5-1 and TRBJ2-3, with D uncertain. The CDR3 totals 13 residues. Germline V CDR1 and CDR2: SGHRS, YFSETQ. With 0 bases removed from V and 11 bases from J, the gap between germline ends came to 13 bases. The CDR3 DNA is TGCGCCAGCAGCTTGGAATCCGGGTATGAGCAGTATTTT. Encoded protein: CASSLESGYEQYF.

CDR3 loop: CAWSKGQRVETQYF. In nucleotides, the CDR3 is TGTGCCTGGAGTAAGGGACAACGGGTCGAGACCCAGTACTTC. The chain recombines TRBV30 with TRBJ2-5, with a possible D match to TRBD1 (6 bases). This CDR3 spans 14 amino acids. Germline CDR1 and CDR2: GTSNPN and SVGIG (reference sequence). The germline V and J ends were trimmed by 2 bases and 5 bases, with 15 bases remaining between them.

This clone has just one count. The chain is built from TRBV10-3 and TRBJ2-3, with no clear D. CDR1 ENHRY and CDR2 SYGVKD come from the germline V gene. This CDR3 has 14 residues. Deletions cut 3 bases from V and 4 bases from J, with 11 bases between. The CDR3 sequence is CAISDPGSPDTQYF. The CDR3 DNA sequence: TGTGCCATCAGTGATCCCGGGTCGCCAGATACGCAGTATTTT.

This chain connects TRBV3-1 (or the pseudogene TRBV3-2) to TRBJ1-1; D is unclear. The V and J ends lost 0 bases and 4 bases respectively, with 9 bases between them. Germline V gene sequence: CDR1 LGHDT, CDR2 YNNKEL (reference sequence). This CDR3 has 14 amino acids. CDR3 sequence reads: CASSQDHSTTEAFF. The DNA for the CDR3 is TGTGCCAGCAGCCAAGATCACAGCACCACTGAAGCTTTCTTT.

The rearrangement joins TRBV9 to TRBJ1-1; D unresolved. The CDR3 has 13 amino acids. From germline, CDR1 is SGDLS and CDR2 YYNGEE. The V end lost 0 bases, the J end lost 4 bases, and 7 bases lay between the germline ends. CDR3 bases: TGTGCCAGCAGCGTAGGCGTGAGCACTGAAGCTTTCTTT. Its protein is CASSVGVSTEAFF.

This clone was detected only once. This sequence joins TRBV10-3 and TRBJ2-1; tentatively, D is TRBD2 (6 bases). V was clipped by 5 bases and J by 7 bases, with 9 bases between them. Looked up from germline, CDR1 is ENHRY and CDR2 is SYGVKD. The CDR3 is 12 amino acids. CDR3 protein: CAISQTRNEQFF. The DNA for the CDR3 is TGTGCCATCAGTCAGACTAGAAATGAGCAGTTCTTC.

J is TRBJ2-3 and V is TRBV7-2, with 11 bases matching TRBD2. The CDR3 runs 16 residues. Unmatched junction bases numbered 4, after V lost 3 bases and J lost 2 bases. CDR1 is SGHTA, CDR2 FQGNSA, per germline. CDR3 amino acids: CASSFPSGGITDTQYF. CDR3 DNA: TGTGCCAGCAGCTTTCCTAGCGGGGGGATCACAGATACGCAGTATTTT.

The chain recombines TRBV6-6 with TRBJ2-7; 11 nucleotides align to TRBD1. Unmatched junction bases numbered 7, after V lost 0 bases and J lost 6 bases. This CDR3 is 16 amino acids long. CDR1 is MNHNY and CDR2 is SVGAGI in the germline V gene (reference sequence). The CDR3 here is CASSYSPDRGLPEQYF. The CDR3 region has the DNA TGTGCCAGCAGTTACTCCCCGGACAGGGGGCTCCCCGAGCAGTACTTC.

CDR3 bases: TGTGCCAGCAGCCATGATCGCGGGGGGTTTTGGACTGAAGCTTTCTTT. Translating gives CASSHDRGGFWTEAFF. The rearrangement links TRBV14 to TRBJ1-1; D possibly corresponds to TRBD1 (5 bases). There are 16 residues in the CDR3. Germline CDR1 SGHDN, CDR2 FVKESK. The ends were cut back, 3 bases at V and 5 bases at J, with 19 bases in the middle.

This chain uses TRBV29-1 with TRBJ1-1; 9 bases map to TRBD1. CDR3 size: 13 residues. J was trimmed by 4 bases and V by 5 bases; bases with no gene match: 5. Germline CDR1 is SQVTM and CDR2 is ANQGSEA. The CDR3 coding sequence is TGCAGCGTTCCGGGACAGGGTAGCACTGAAGCTTTCTTT. Translation gives CSVPGQGSTEAFF.

This clone was detected only once. The rearrangement joins TRBV21-1 to TRBJ2-3; TRBD1 was called by the table and not checked on the DNA. TRBV21-1 is recorded as a pseudogene. The CDR3 runs to 15 residues. The CDR3 DNA reads TGTGCCAGCAGCCGCACCCGGACAGGGAAACACACGCAGTATTTT. This gives the protein CASSRTRTGKHTQYF.

The chain links TRBV10-3 to TRBJ2-5, with D perhaps matching TRBD2 (5 bases). Trimming stripped 5 bases from V and 5 bases from J, with 15 bases between. There are 14 residues in the CDR3. From germline, CDR1 is ENHRY and CDR2 SYGVKD. The CDR3 loop is CAISQTIGGETQYF. The CDR3 DNA reads TGTGCCATCAGTCAGACAATAGGCGGGGAGACCCAGTACTTC.

This clone has only one observation. In nucleotides, the CDR3 is TGTGCCATCAAAGGGGCAACTAATGAAAAACTGTTTTTT. As protein: CAIKGATNEKLFF. The J gene is TRBJ1-4, the V gene TRBV10-3; D might be TRBD1 (5 bases). V lost 7 bases and J 0 bases, leaving 6 bases between the germline ends. Germline CDR1 is ENHRY and CDR2 is SYGVKD. The CDR3 spans 13 residues.